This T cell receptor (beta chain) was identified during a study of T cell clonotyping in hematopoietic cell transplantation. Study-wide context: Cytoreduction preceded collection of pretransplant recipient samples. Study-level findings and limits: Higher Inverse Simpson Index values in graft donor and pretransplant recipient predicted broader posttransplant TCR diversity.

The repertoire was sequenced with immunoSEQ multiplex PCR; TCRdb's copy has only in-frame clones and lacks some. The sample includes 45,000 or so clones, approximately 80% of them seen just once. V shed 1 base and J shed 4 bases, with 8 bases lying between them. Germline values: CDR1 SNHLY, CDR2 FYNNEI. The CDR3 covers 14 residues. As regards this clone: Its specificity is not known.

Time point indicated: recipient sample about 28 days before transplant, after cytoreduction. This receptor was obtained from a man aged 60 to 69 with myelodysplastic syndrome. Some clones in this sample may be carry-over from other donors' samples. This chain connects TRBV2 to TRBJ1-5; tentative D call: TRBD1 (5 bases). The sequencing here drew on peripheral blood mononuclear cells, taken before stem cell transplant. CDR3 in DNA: TGTGCCAGCAGTGAAGGGTGGGGGAATCAGCCCCAGCATTTT. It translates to CASSEGWGNQPQHF. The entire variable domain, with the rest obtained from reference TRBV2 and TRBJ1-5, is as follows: EPEVTQTPSHQVTQMGQEVILRCVPISNHLYFYWYRQILGQKVEFLVSFYNNEISEKSEIFDDQFSVERPDGSNFTLKIRSTKLEDSAMYFCASSEGWGNQPQHFGDGTRLSIL.